The clone carrying this TCR beta chain was seen more than once but under ten times. V lost 4 bases and J lost 3, with 14 bases in between. Germline V CDR1 and CDR2: SGHRS, YFSETQ. The length of the CDR3 is 15 residues. The data originate from a study of T cells in Graves' hyperthyroidism and ophthalmopathy. Study in general: Before treatment of any kind, peripheral blood was taken at initial diagnosis.

RNA transcripts yielded amplified TCR beta CDR3 regions. Using the HTBI primer set, a first-round RT-PCR was run on the TCR CDR3. Using its own MiXCR run on the multiplex PCR reads, TCRdb lists one record per CDR3 protein. This sample yields a few hundred thousand distinct CDR3 sequences, of which around 18% are seen a single time; roughly two fifths belongs to the top ten. J is TRBJ2-1 and V is TRBV5-1; unclear D gene. The sequenced sample consisted of blood. The sequence derives from a young man with Graves' ophthalmopathy. This CDR3 is CASSPETRSYNEQFF. The CDR3 DNA reads as TGCGCCAGCAGCCCCGAGACAAGGAGCTACAATGAGCAGTTCTTC.